The rows below give T cell receptor beta chains drawn from one sample of a study of cytomegalovirus exposure and HLA in healthy donors. The method was immunoSEQ multiplex PCR; TCRdb's version includes in-frame clones alone and lacks a portion of them. Among fewer than 200,000 clones listed, around 85% were seen once. The sequenced sample was PBMCs. These receptors were taken from a man aged 18 to 30 in good health and CMV-seropositive. Both conserved end residues are part of each CDR3. A D gene is named only where the DNA matches it firmly. Clone size, where shown, is once, few, many, or a class for clones that have expanded.

j_call	v_call	d_call	clone_size	cdr3_nt	cdr3_aa
TRBJ1-1	TRBV19	TRBD1	NA	TGTGCCAGTAGTCTACATATCCCGGGACAGGGAGTCACTGAAGCTTTCTTT	CASSLHIPGQGVTEAFF
TRBJ2-3	TRBV28	TRBD1	NA	TGTGCCAGCACCCTATACAGGGGGGCAGATACGCAGTATTTT	CASTLYRGADTQYF
TRBJ1-2	TRBV28	TRBD1	NA	TGTGCCAGCAGCAATAACAGGGGATTGCCCAATGGCTACACCTTC	CASSNNRGLPNGYTF
TRBJ1-4	TRBV5-5	NA	NA	TGTGCCAGCAGCTTTAGCAGGGTGAATGAAAAACTGTTTTTT	CASSFSRVNEKLFF
TRBJ1-5	TRBV27	NA	NA	TGTGCCAGCAGTTTGGCAGGGGAGGGTCAGCCCCAGCATTTT	CASSLAGEGQPQHF
TRBJ1-4	TRBV11-3	NA	once	TGTGCCAGCAGCTTAGATCCGGAGGGAACTAATGAAAAACTGTTTTTT	CASSLDPEGTNEKLFF
TRBJ2-7	TRBV19	NA	NA	TGTGCCAGTAGTATAAGGGGCATCTCCTACGAGCAGTACTTC	CASSIRGISYEQYF
TRBJ2-7	TRBV27	TRBD1	NA	TGTGCCAGCAGTTCGCGACAGGGGACAGCCTACGAGCAGTACTTC	CASSSRQGTAYEQYF
TRBJ2-7	TRBV5-6	NA	NA	TGTGCCAGCAGCTTGTGGGGCGGCAACTACGAGCAGTACTTC	CASSLWGGNYEQYF
TRBJ2-7	TRBV28	TRBD1	NA	TGTGCCAGCAGTTCTAAAGGGACAGGCCTACTCTACGAGCAGTACTTC	CASSSKGTGLLYEQYF
TRBJ2-2	TRBV27	TRBD1	NA	TGTGCCAGCAGTTCTCAGGGGGCATTTGGGGAGCTGTTTTTT	CASSSQGAFGELFF
TRBJ2-3	TRBV20-1	NA	NA	TGCAGTGCCTACACAGATACGCAGTATTTT	CSAYTDTQYF
TRBJ2-3	TRBV5-1	NA	NA	TGCGCCAGCAGCGAAAGCGGAGTTAGCACAGATACGCAGTATTTT	CASSESGVSTDTQYF
TRBJ1-1	TRBV13	TRBD1	NA	TGTGCCAGCAGCGCGAGGGGGCTGCACACTGAAGCTTTCTTT	CASSARGLHTEAFF
TRBJ2-7	TRBV19	NA	NA	TGTGCCAGTAGCCTGGCGGGCCCCTACGAGCAGTACTTC	CASSLAGPYEQYF
TRBJ2-1	TRBV28	TRBD2	NA	TGTGCCAGCACCTCAGCGGGGGACCCTACCTCCTACAATGAGCAGTTCTTC	CASTSAGDPTSYNEQFF
TRBJ2-7	TRBV10-2	TRBD2	NA	TGCGCCAGCAGCCGACTAGCAGTCTACGAGCAGTACTTC	CASSRLAVYEQYF
TRBJ2-7	TRBV19	NA	NA	TGTGCCAGTAGTATAAAAGGGTCCCAGGGCTACGAGCAGTACTTC	CASSIKGSQGYEQYF
TRBJ1-2	TRBV27	TRBD1	once	TGTGCCAGCAGTTTATTTAAGGGGGCTGGGGGCTACACCTTC	CASSLFKGAGGYTF
TRBJ2-3	TRBV6-6	NA	NA	TGTGCCAGCAGTGCAGGACTTTCGTTGAGCACAGATACGCAGTATTTT	CASSAGLSLSTDTQYF
TRBJ2-5	TRBV7-9	NA	NA	TGTGCCAGCAGCACTCAAGGGGTCCAAGAGACCCAGTACTTC	CASSTQGVQETQYF
TRBJ1-5	TRBV19	NA	NA	TGTGCCAGTAGTATCAGGCACATTGCCAATCAGCCCCAGCATTTT	CASSIRHIANQPQHF
TRBJ1-6	TRBV28	TRBD1	NA	TGTGCCAGCAGTTCCACCAGGGGGAATTCACCCCTCCACTTT	CASSSTRGNSPLHF
TRBJ2-2	TRBV19	NA	NA	TGTGCCAGTATATCCGGAGGGAACCCGACCGGGGAGCTGTTTTTT	CASISGGNPTGELFF
TRBJ1-2	TRBV28	TRBD1	NA	TGTGCCAGCAAGACAGGGCCCTACTATGGCTACACCTTC	CASKTGPYYGYTF
TRBJ2-7	TRBV30	TRBD2	NA	TGTGCCTGGAGTGGTGGCGGGAGGGCCTACGAGCAGTACTTC	CAWSGGGRAYEQYF
TRBJ2-1	TRBV28	TRBD2	NA	TGTGCCAGCAGTTTCCGAGCGGGAGCGCTAGAGCAGTTCTTC	CASSFRAGALEQFF
TRBJ2-2	TRBV6-1	TRBD1	NA	TGTGCCAGCAGTTTTGACAGGGCCACCGGGGAGCTGTTTTTT	CASSFDRATGELFF
TRBJ1-6	TRBV27	TRBD1	NA	TGTGCCAGCAGTTTAGCCGAACAGGGGGGCCATTCACCCCTCCACTTT	CASSLAEQGGHSPLHF
TRBJ1-1	TRBV20-1	NA	NA	TGCAGTGCTAGGGCCCGCCCTGAAGCTTTCTTT	CSARARPEAFF
TRBJ2-7	TRBV7-9	TRBD2	NA	TGTGCCAGCAGCTTAGGGGGGACTAGGCTTGATTACGAGCAGTACTTC	CASSLGGTRLDYEQYF
TRBJ2-3	TRBV19	TRBD1	NA	TGTGCCAGTAGTATAGATCCGGGACAGGCCCTAGATACGCAGTATTTT	CASSIDPGQALDTQYF
TRBJ1-4	TRBV27	NA	NA	TGTGCCAGCAGTTTATATCAGGGCTCTAATGAAAAACTGTTTTTT	CASSLYQGSNEKLFF
TRBJ2-7	TRBV30	NA	NA	TGTGCCTGGAGTCAGGCCTACGAGCAGTACTTC	CAWSQAYEQYF
TRBJ2-7	TRBV19	NA	NA	TGTGCCAGTAGTATCGCAGGATGGGACGAGCAGTACTTC	CASSIAGWDEQYF
TRBJ1-3	TRBV11-2	NA	many	TGTGCCAGCAAAGGGGGAGTCCTCTCTGGAAACACCATATATTTT	CASKGGVLSGNTIYF